The 18 T cell receptor beta chains below come from one sample, sequenced in a study of CD8 T cells in ankylosing spondylitis. MiXCR was run by TCRdb on the 5' RACE reads, yielding one entry per CDR3 protein. The sample includes approximately 190,000 distinct CDR3 sequences, approximately 12% of them seen just once. Sequenced sample: blood, either unsorted or a sorted T cell fraction (not recorded which). These receptors came from a female donor with ankylosing spondylitis or in good health (not recorded which).

This clonotype showed up many times. The chain carries TRBV27 and TRBJ1-2, with a weak D call TRBD1 (6 bases). The V end was cut by 5 bases, the J end by 8 bases, with 15 bases between. This CDR3 is built from 13 residues. Germline V gene sequence: CDR1 MNHEY, CDR2 SMNVEV (reference sequence). The CDR3 sequence: CASSRGTRNGYTF. DNA of the CDR3: TGTGCCAGCAGTCGCGGGACACGGAACGGCTACACCTTC.

This clonotype was detected a few times. The chain employs TRBV14 and TRBJ1-3; 9 bases are shared with TRBD1. Germline assignment: CDR1 SGHDN and CDR2 FVKESK. V lost 2 bases to trimming and J lost 0 bases; unmatched junction nucleotides: 2. The CDR3 is 16 amino acids. The CDR3 coding sequence is TGTGCCAGCAGCCAATGGGACAGGGCCTCTGGAAACACCATATATTTT. Translating gives CASSQWDRASGNTIYF.

A remark on this clonotype: A clone one base away is much larger, so this may be a read error. This CDR3 reads CTSSPSDRVPEQYF. Here the CDR3 DNA reads TGTACCAGCAGTCCTTCGGACAGGGTTCCCGAGCAGTACTTC. The gene calls are TRBV6-1 and TRBJ2-7, with 8 bases identical to TRBD1. The germline gives CDR1 MNHNS, CDR2 SASEGT. CDR3 size: 14 residues.

Many counts were recorded for this clonotype. The V and J genes are TRBV6-1 and TRBJ2-2, with 8 bases lining up with TRBD2. Germline V lookup: CDR1 MNHNS, CDR2 SASEGT. The ends lost 0 bases at V and 1 base at J; junction bases unmatched: 7. The CDR3 covers 18 residues. This chain's CDR3 is CASSEAVAGTGNTGELFF. CDR3 DNA sequence: TGTGCCAGCAGTGAAGCTGTAGCGGGAACCGGGAACACCGGGGAGCTGTTTTTT.

This clonotype was observed many times. The chain joins TRBV29-1 to TRBJ1-5, with D possibly TRBD1 on 5 matching bases. The germline V gene has CDR1 SQVTM and CDR2 ANQGSEA. The CDR3 sequence is 12 residues long. Between the trimmed V and J ends, which lost 4 bases and 6 bases, there was a span of 10 bases. The CDR3 here is CSVGGGTQPQHF. The DNA of the CDR3 is TGCAGCGTTGGGGGGGGGACTCAGCCCCAGCATTTT. Complete variable domain (other parts from reference TRBV29-1 and TRBJ1-5): SAVISQKPSRDICQRGTSLTIQCQVDSQVTMMFWYRQQPGQSLTLIATANQGSEATYESGFVIDKFPISRPNLTFSTLTVSNMSPEDSSIYLCSVGGGTQPQHFGDGTRLSIL.

This clonotype was counted many times. This chain uses TRBV20-1 with TRBJ2-3; D gene uncertain. Germline loops: CDR1 DFQATT, CDR2 SNEGSKA (reference sequence). V lost 3 bases and J lost 2, with 6 bases in between. The CDR3 consists of 12 residues. CDR3 sequence (DNA): TGCAGTGCTAGTCCCCCCACAGATACGCAGTATTTT. Protein sequence: CSASPPTDTQYF.

This clonotype was counted ten times or more. The genes are TRBV20-1 and TRBJ2-7, with TRBD2 matching over 11 bases. Germline V gene sequence: CDR1 DFQATT, CDR2 SNEGSKA (reference sequence). The junction had 3 bases not matched to a gene; V was cut back by 4 bases and J by 4 bases. CDR3 length: 13 amino acids. As DNA, the CDR3 is TGCAGTGCTAAGGGACTAGCGGAGTACGAGCAGTACTTC. Encoded protein: CSAKGLAEYEQYF.

This clonotype was found many times. The chain recombines TRBV28 with TRBJ2-7; perhaps TRBD2 as D (6 bases). There are 14 residues in the CDR3. The V and J ends lost 5 bases and 6 bases respectively, with 17 bases between them. CDR1 and CDR2 (germline): MDHEN, SYDVKM. CDR3 region: CASSAGLETTEQYF. CDR3 coding DNA: TGTGCCAGCAGTGCGGGACTCGAAACTACCGAGCAGTACTTC.

The genes are TRBV7-9 and TRBJ2-3; 7 nucleotides align to TRBD2. Trimming removed 1 base from V and 1 base from J; junction bases left unmatched: 2. The CDR3 length is 15 residues. From germline, CDR1 is SEHNR and CDR2 FQNEAQ (reference sequence). CDR3 protein: CASSLEGGGTDTQYF. The CDR3 DNA follows: TGTGCCAGCAGCTTAGAGGGAGGGGGCACAGATACGCAGTATTTT.

This clonotype was detected many times. The chain uses TRBV20-1 and TRBJ2-7; 12 bases fit TRBD2. The CDR3 is 16 residues long. The V segment lost 4 bases and the J segment 4 bases; nucleotides outside the gene matches: 11. CDR1 is DFQATT, CDR2 SNEGSKA, per germline (reference sequence). DNA of the CDR3: TGCAGTGCTATGCCCCTCCTAGCGGGAGGGCAATACGAGCAGTACTTC. It codes for CSAMPLLAGGQYEQYF.

This clonotype came up a few times. The chain is built from TRBV27 and TRBJ1-1; no reliable D call. The length of the CDR3 is 14 residues. CDR1 and CDR2 from the germline V gene are MNHEY and SMNVEV (reference sequence). The V end lost 5 bases, the J end lost 4 bases, and 14 bases lay between the germline ends. The CDR3 coding sequence is TGTGCCAGCAGTGCCGACACGGGGTCCACTGAAGCTTTCTTT. Translating it yields CASSADTGSTEAFF.

This clonotype was recorded many times. The chain links TRBV10-3 to TRBJ2-1; TRBD2 is a possible D gene (5 bases). The CDR3 spans 14 residues. Germline V gene sequence: CDR1 ENHRY, CDR2 SYGVKD. V lost 9 bases and J 0 bases, leaving 12 bases between the germline ends. CDR3 DNA sequence: TGTGCCATTGCTTTAGGACTCTCCTACAATGAGCAGTTCTTC. Its protein product is CAIALGLSYNEQFF.

Many counts were recorded for this clonotype. The chain is built from TRBV5-1 and TRBJ1-1; D remains unclear. The CDR3 spans 14 residues. Trimming removed 5 bases at V and 5 bases at J, with 16 bases between. Germline V gene sequence: CDR1 SGHRS, CDR2 YFSETQ. The CDR3 DNA follows: TGCGCCAGCAGTGTCGGGGTCGGTAATACTGAAGCTTTCTTT. Translating gives CASSVGVGNTEAFF.

This clonotype was picked up a small number of times. V gene TRBV20-1 combines with J gene TRBJ2-5; D is ambiguous. CDR1 is DFQATT, CDR2 SNEGSKA, per germline (reference sequence). The V end was cut by 6 bases, the J end by 5 bases, with 16 bases between. The CDR3 length is 13 residues. The CDR3 loop is CSAPKNYGETQYF. The CDR3 DNA reads as TGCAGTGCCCCGAAAAACTACGGGGAGACCCAGTACTTC.

This clonotype was observed many times. The chain employs TRBV7-9 and TRBJ2-7; D may be TRBD1 (5 bases). In germline, CDR1 is SEHNR, CDR2 FQNEAQ (reference sequence). CDR3 length equals 13 residues. V lost 6 bases to trimming and J lost 6 bases, with 15 bases between them. CDR3 sequence (DNA): TGTGCCAGCAGTCATAAGCCAGGGTCCGAGCAGTACTTC. Protein: CASSHKPGSEQYF.

This clonotype was seen more than once but under ten times. The chain has TRBV4-3 and TRBJ2-7; D not resolved. There are 13 residues in the CDR3. Germline lookup yields CDR1 LGHNA and CDR2 YSLEER. The V and J ends lost 4 bases and 2 bases respectively, with 9 bases between them. CDR3 DNA sequence: TGCGCCAGCAGCCTCTCGAGAACCTACGAGCAGTACTTC. Its translation is CASSLSRTYEQYF.

Turning to this clonotype: A much larger clone differs by one base, so this may be a read error. V and J are TRBV7-2 and TRBJ1-1, with 7 nucleotides matching TRBD1. The CDR3 extends over 14 amino acids. The germline CDR1 and CDR2 sequences are SGHTA and FQGNSA. CDR3 region: CANSQGTVDLAAFF. The CDR3 nucleotides read TGTGCCAACAGCCAGGGGACAGTCGATTTAGCAGCTTTCTTT. Based on the CDR3 plus reference TRBV7-2 and TRBJ1-1, the full variable domain is GAGVSQSPSNKVTEKGKDVELRCDPISGHTALYWYRQSLGQGLEFLIYFQGNSAPDKSGLPSDRFSAERTGGSVSTLTIQRTQQEDSAVYLCANSQGTVDLAAFFGQGTRLTVV.

In its sample, this clonotype was seen many times. V usage is TRBV10-3 and J usage is TRBJ2-5; no reliable D call. From germline, CDR1 is ENHRY and CDR2 SYGVKD. The CDR3 has 14 amino acids. V lost 0 bases and J 2 bases, leaving 7 bases between the germline ends. The CDR3 reads CAISESKSQETQYF. DNA for the CDR3: TGTGCCATCAGTGAGTCGAAGTCGCAAGAGACCCAGTACTTC.